The T cell receptor beta chain described here comes from a study of PD-L1 blockade in urothelial cancer. Libraries were prepared by immunoSEQ multiplex PCR; TCRdb keeps only in-frame clonotypes and omits some of them. Of under 55,000 clones detected, approximately 79% appear once; the ten largest clones hold approximately 2.9%. Trimming removed 3 bases at V and 1 base at J, with 10 bases between. CDR3 size: 14 residues. CDR1 is SGDLS and CDR2 is YYNGEE in the germline V gene. Time point here: pretreatment peripheral blood. The sequenced sample was PBMCs, obtained around atezolizumab (anti-PD-L1) treatment. This sequence originates from a man aged 65 to 85 with urothelial cancer. The rearrangement links TRBV9 to TRBJ1-1, with TRBD1 as a possible D gene (6 bases). CDR3: CASSADSWNTEAFF. In nucleotides, the CDR3 is TGTGCCAGCAGCGCGGACAGCTGGAACACTGAAGCTTTCTTT.